The present TCR beta chain was sequenced within a study of T cells in Graves' hyperthyroidism and ophthalmopathy. Overall study context: Peripheral blood sampling occurred at initial diagnosis, before any treatment.

The source material, RNA transcripts, was used to amplify TCR beta CDR3 regions. In the first-round RT-PCR of the TCR CDR3, the HTBI primer set was used. TCRdb called the multiplex PCR reads again in MiXCR, with one record for every CDR3 protein. The sample contains about 840,000 distinct CDR3 sequences, about 38% of which appear only once. Germline V gene data show CDR1 as SNHLY and CDR2 as FYNNEI. The CDR3 runs 13 residues. V was clipped by 6 bases and J by 2 bases, with 8 bases between them. As concerns this clonotype: A much bigger clone sits one base away, suggesting this may be a read error.

This chain uses TRBV2 with TRBJ1-3; D gene uncertain. The TCR was taken from a man in his late teens or twenties with Graves' hyperthyroidism. The sample consisted of blood. The CDR3 DNA is TGTGCCAGCAGCGGATACCCTGGAAACACCATATATTTT. This translates into CASSGYPGNTIYF.